This T cell receptor (beta chain) was identified in a study of T cells in Graves' hyperthyroidism and ophthalmopathy. Overall study: At the time of initial diagnosis and before any treatment, peripheral blood was collected.

Based on clinical symptoms, serum thyroxine and TRAb, thyroid ultrasound and orbital computed tomography, diagnoses were reached. The germline CDR1 and CDR2 sequences are LNHNV and YYDKDF (reference sequence). V shed 5 bases and J shed 8 bases, with 13 bases lying between them. This CDR3 is built from 13 residues. About this clonotype: The antigen is unknown.

Regarding the study as a whole: Ophthalmopathy got predicted by the model a median approximately six months before its onset. Blood also contained most expanded thyroid clonotypes above 0.001.

Using RNA transcripts as the source, TCR beta CDR3 regions were amplified. First-round RT-PCR targeting the TCR CDR3 was performed with the HTBI primer set. Via MiXCR, TCRdb re-called the multiplex PCR reads, giving one row per CDR3 protein. The sample carries hundreds of thousands of distinct CDR3 sequences, just under 20% recorded once. This chain joins TRBV15 and TRBJ1-3; the D gene is possibly TRBD1 (6 bases). The TCR sequence derives from a man in his forties with Graves' ophthalmopathy. Sequencing was performed on blood. CDR3 amino acids: CATSQGQWDTIYF. For the CDR3, the DNA is TGTGCCACCAGCCAAGGACAGTGGGACACCATATATTTT.